This T cell receptor beta chain was documented in a study of spatial heterogeneity in lung cancer. Study details: When follow-up PBMC samples existed, they were sequenced (at a median of roughly 2 years after resection).

Regarding time point: blood at routine non-recurrence follow-up after resection. Unsorted whole RNA of tumor, nontumor lung or frozen PBMC was sequenced. The sample holds a few counts of this clonotype. Germline CDR1 and CDR2: MNHNY and SVGAGI (reference sequence). The junction had 6 bases not matched to a gene; V was cut back by 1 base and J by 3 bases. This CDR3 spans 16 amino acids. Each TCR cDNA molecule carried a unique molecular identifier. TCRdb analysed the 5' RACE reads with MiXCR anew, one entry per CDR3 protein. This sample has tens of thousands of distinct CDR3 sequences, with 10% to 15% found just once.

This chain joins TRBV6-6 and TRBJ1-1; the match to TRBD1 covers 9 bases. Specimen: PBMCs, collected at follow-up. This clonotype was sampled from a male donor with early-stage non-small cell lung cancer. The CDR3 spells CASSYWVTGGDTEAFF. The CDR3 nucleotides are TGTGCCAGCAGTTACTGGGTGACAGGGGGTGACACTGAAGCTTTCTTT.